This section outlines one T cell receptor (beta chain) sequence together with its context. Sequencing libraries for TCR beta were prepared with iRepertoire HTBI primers and Arm-PCR of CDR3 regions. TCRdb analysed the multiplex PCR reads with MiXCR anew, one entry per CDR3 protein. The sample includes hundreds of thousands of distinct CDR3 sequences, about 20% seen only once; the top ten take around 37%. Time point: newly diagnosed GD, antithyroid drugs for less than 3 months. There was RNA extracted from PBMCs, and the TCR library was made from it. Germline values: CDR1 SGHRS, CDR2 YFSETQ. With 0 bases removed from V and 8 bases from J, the gap between germline ends came to 5 bases. This CDR3 has 12 amino acids. This sample is drawn from a study of regulatory T cells in long-lasting Graves disease.

The chain carries TRBV5-1 and TRBJ2-2; D is undetermined. The sequence derives from a female donor with Graves disease. This specimen was peripheral blood mononuclear cells (PBMCs), taken at new diagnosis, from a patient treated with antithyroid drugs. CDR3 loop: CASSLDGGELFF. The DNA for the CDR3 is TGCGCCAGCAGCTTGGACGGGGGGGAGCTGTTTTTT.